This T cell receptor beta chain was sequenced in a study of cytomegalovirus exposure and HLA in healthy donors. Here immunoSEQ multiplex PCR was the method, and the copy in TCRdb shows in-frame clones only, minus some. The sample contains more than 250,000 clones, 87% of which appear only once. The sample comprised PBMCs. This TCR was recovered from a woman under 40 in good health and CMV-seropositive.

CDR3 region: CASRADGANNEQFF. The CDR3, as DNA: TGTGCCAGCAGGGCGGACGGAGCTAACAATGAGCAGTTCTTC. This rearrangement joins TRBV6-5 to TRBJ2-1; D unclear. The CDR3 is 14 residues long. Germline V gene sequence: CDR1 MNHEY, CDR2 SVGAGI. V lost 6 bases, J lost 5 bases, and 14 bases lay in between.